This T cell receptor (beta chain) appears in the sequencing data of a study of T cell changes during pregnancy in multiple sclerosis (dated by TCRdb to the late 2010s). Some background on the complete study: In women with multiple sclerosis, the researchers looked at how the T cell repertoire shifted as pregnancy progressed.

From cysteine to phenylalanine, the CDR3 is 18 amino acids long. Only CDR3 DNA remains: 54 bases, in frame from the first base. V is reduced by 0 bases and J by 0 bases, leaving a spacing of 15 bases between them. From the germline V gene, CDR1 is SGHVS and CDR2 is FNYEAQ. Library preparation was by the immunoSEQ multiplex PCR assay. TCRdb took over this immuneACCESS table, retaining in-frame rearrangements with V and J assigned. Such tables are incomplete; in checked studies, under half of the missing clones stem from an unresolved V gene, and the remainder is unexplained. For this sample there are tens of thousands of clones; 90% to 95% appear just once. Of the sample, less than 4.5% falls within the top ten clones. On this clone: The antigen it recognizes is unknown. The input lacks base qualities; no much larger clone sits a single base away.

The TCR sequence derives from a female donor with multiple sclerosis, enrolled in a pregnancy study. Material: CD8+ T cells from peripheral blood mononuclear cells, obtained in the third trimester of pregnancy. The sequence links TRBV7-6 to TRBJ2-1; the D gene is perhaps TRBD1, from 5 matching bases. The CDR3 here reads CASSLARWGRGSYNEQFF. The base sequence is TGTGCCAGCAGCTTAGCGCGCTGGGGAAGGGGCTCCTACAATGAGCAGTTCTTC.